This T cell receptor beta chain derives from a study of T-cell memory formation after mild COVID-19. General study results and limits: Nothing confirmed that second-wave clones peaking on day 37 were specific for SARS-CoV-2. Pre-infection memory showed some responding clones, and this suggested that cross-reactive memory joined. CD4/CD8 balance characterized clones contracting day 15 to 85, and CD4+ skew characterized later expanders.

UMIs and sample barcodes were carried by the TCR alpha and TCR beta cDNA libraries that 5'RACE produced using constant-segment primers. MiXCR, run by TCRdb on the 5' RACE reads, gives a single entry per CDR3 protein. The table has approximately 500,000 distinct CDR3 sequences, around a quarter seen once. This clonotype was detected only a few times. Its antigen is unidentified. The clonotype comes from an adult woman who had mild COVID-19 (a few samples of this study predate the infection). Cell type and time point are not known. Sequencing was performed on PBMCs or a T cell subset sorted from them (not recorded which).

The CDR3 loop reads CASSGTEAYYEQYF. DNA of the CDR3: TGTGCCAGCAGTGGGACGGAAGCCTACTACGAGCAGTACTTC. This chain joins TRBV12-3 or TRBV12-4 and TRBJ2-7; D may correspond to TRBD1 or TRBD2 (5 bases each). Deletions cut 5 bases from V and 3 bases from J, with 14 bases between. This CDR3 has 14 amino acids.